This T cell receptor (beta chain) was captured in a study of identical twins. Study-level findings and limits: Out-of-frame TCR alpha sharing in monozygotic twins exceeded recombination model predictions.

TCRdb analysed the 5' RACE reads with MiXCR anew, one entry per CDR3 protein. This repertoire shows a few hundred thousand distinct CDR3 sequences, around 9.7% found once; its top ten account for approximately 8.9%. This clonotype was found a few times. Its specificity is not known. Input material: naive T cells sorted from blood. The clonotype originates from a woman aged 45-60 years in good health.

CDR3 region: CASSSGLLSSYEQYV. CDR3 nucleotides: TGTGCCAGCAGTTCGGGACTCCTGAGCTCCTACGAGCAGTACGTC. This rearrangement joins TRBV2 to TRBJ2-7; D is perhaps TRBD2 (6 bases). CDR1 and CDR2 (germline): SNHLY, FYNNEI. V was cut by 5 bases and J by 0 bases, with 14 bases left in between. This CDR3 is 15 amino acids long.